These T cell receptor beta chains were read from a single sample in a study of a mutant IDH1 vaccine in newly diagnosed glioma. Their target antigens are unknown. TCRdb's table, derived via immunoSEQ multiplex PCR, lists solely in-frame clones and lacks some. The sample lists 25,000 to 30,000 clones, around 84% occurring once. Sequences were derived from PBMCs, sampled from a glioma patient whose treatment included an IDH1 peptide vaccine. The receptors shown here come from a woman in her thirties with glioma. The CDR3 runs from the conserved cysteine through the conserved F or W. The order of the fields is D gene, V gene, clone size, J gene, CDR3 DNA, CDR3 protein. The D gene is left open where the match is weak. Rows may omit the clone size; those that give it use once, few, many or a size class.

TRBD2	TRBV4-2	.	TRBJ2-5	TGTGCCAGCAGCCAAGATGCCAGCGGGGGGCTTGAGACCCAGTACTTC	CASSQDASGGLETQYF
.	TRBV29-1	few	TRBJ2-1	TGCAGCGTTGTGGTTCCCCCACACAATGAGCAGTTCTTC	CSVVVPPHNEQFF
TRBD1	TRBV9	.	TRBJ1-5	TGTGCCAGCAGCCTTACAGGGGGCAATCAGCCCCAGCATTTT	CASSLTGGNQPQHF
TRBD1	TRBV6-1	few	TRBJ1-1	TGTGCCAGCAGTGGACAGGGGGCGAACACTGAAGCTTTCTTT	CASSGQGANTEAFF
.	TRBV5-6	.	TRBJ1-6	TGTGCCAGCAGCTTGTTCCAGAATTCACCCCTCCACTTT	CASSLFQNSPLHF
TRBD2	TRBV30	once	TRBJ2-2	TGTGCCTGGAGACGGGGGGTAGGCGGGGAGCTGTTTTTT	CAWRRGVGGELFF
.	TRBV30	.	TRBJ1-2	TGTGCCTGGAGCCCCGGGATGAACTATGGCTACACCTTC	CAWSPGMNYGYTF
.	TRBV25-1	.	TRBJ1-3	TGTGCCAGCAGTGAGTTCATCGGGGGAGACACCATATATTTT	CASSEFIGGDTIYF
.	TRBV20-1	.	TRBJ2-5	TGCAGTGCCGCGATGGGTGAGACCCAGTACTTC	CSAAMGETQYF
.	TRBV7-3	.	TRBJ1-1	TGTGCCAGCAGCCCACAGGGAACGGACACTGAAGCTTTCTTT	CASSPQGTDTEAFF
TRBD2	TRBV5-1	.	TRBJ2-5	TGCGCCAGCCGGACTAGCGGGGGTTCAGGGGAGACCCAGTACTTC	CASRTSGGSGETQYF
.	TRBV14	.	TRBJ1-2	TGTGCCAGCAGCCAAGTCAAAGGTTTCGGAGATGGCTACACCTTC	CASSQVKGFGDGYTF
.	TRBV19	few	TRBJ1-5	TGTGCCAGTCAAGACCGTAGCAATCAGCCCCAGCATTTT	CASQDRSNQPQHF
.	TRBV4-2	.	TRBJ2-7	TGTGCCAGCAGCCAAGATAGGGCGGGGGCAAACTACGAGCAGTACTTC	CASSQDRAGANYEQYF
.	TRBV27	.	TRBJ1-4	TGTGCCAGCAGTTTATACAGCTCAACTAATGAAAAACTGTTTTTT	CASSLYSSTNEKLFF
TRBD1	TRBV6-1	.	TRBJ1-4	TGTGCCAGCAGTGCGAGGCGGGACAGCGAAAAACTGTTTTTT	CASSARRDSEKLFF